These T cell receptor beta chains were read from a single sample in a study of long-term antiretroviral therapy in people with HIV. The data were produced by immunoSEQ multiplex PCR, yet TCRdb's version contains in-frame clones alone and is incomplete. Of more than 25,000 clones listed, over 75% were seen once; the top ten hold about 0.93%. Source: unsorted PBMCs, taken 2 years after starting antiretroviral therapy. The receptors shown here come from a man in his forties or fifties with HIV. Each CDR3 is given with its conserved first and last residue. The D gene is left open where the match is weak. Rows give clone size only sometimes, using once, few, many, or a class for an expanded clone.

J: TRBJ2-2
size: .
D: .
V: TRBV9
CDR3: CASSPFQGEAGELFF
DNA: TGTGCCAGCAGCCCCTTTCAGGGGGAGGCCGGGGAGCTGTTTTTT

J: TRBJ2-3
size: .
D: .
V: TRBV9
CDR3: CASSVGFGDTQYF
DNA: TGTGCCAGCAGCGTAGGATTTGGAGATACGCAGTATTTT

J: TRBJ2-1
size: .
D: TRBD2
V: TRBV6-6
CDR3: CASAGTSDGEQFF
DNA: TGTGCCAGCGCAGGGACTAGCGACGGTGAGCAGTTCTTC

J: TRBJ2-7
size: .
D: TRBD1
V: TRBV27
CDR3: CASRRGTGGPYEQYF
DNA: TGTGCCAGCAGGAGGGGGACAGGGGGCCCCTACGAGCAGTACTTC

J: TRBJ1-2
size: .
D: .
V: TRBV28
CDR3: CASRGASEGYTF
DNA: TGTGCCAGCAGGGGAGCCTCGGAGGGCTACACCTTC

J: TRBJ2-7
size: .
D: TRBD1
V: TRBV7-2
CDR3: CASSLEGTGPYEQYF
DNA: TGTGCCAGCAGCTTAGAAGGGACAGGGCCCTACGAGCAGTACTTC

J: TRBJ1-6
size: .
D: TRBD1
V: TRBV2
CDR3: CASSSETGGESPLHF
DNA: TGTGCCAGCAGCAGTGAGACAGGGGGCGAGTCACCCCTCCACTTT

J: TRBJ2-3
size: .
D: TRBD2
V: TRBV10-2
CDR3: CASRRGLAEYF
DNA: TGCGCCAGCAGGAGGGGACTAGCAGAATATTTT

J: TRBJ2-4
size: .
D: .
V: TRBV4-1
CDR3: CASSQHPVVAKNIQYF
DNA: TGCGCCAGCAGCCAACACCCCGTGGTGGCCAAAAACATTCAGTACTTC

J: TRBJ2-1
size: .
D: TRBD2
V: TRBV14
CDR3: CASSQDNSGGYNEQFF
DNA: TGTGCCAGCAGCCAAGATAACAGCGGGGGATACAATGAGCAGTTCTTC

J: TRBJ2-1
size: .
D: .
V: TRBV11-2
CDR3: CASSWYRAENNEQFF
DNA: TGTGCCAGCAGCTGGTACAGGGCGGAGAACAATGAGCAGTTCTTC

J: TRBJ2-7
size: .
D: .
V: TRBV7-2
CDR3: CASSLGTLTEQYF
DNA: TGTGCCAGCAGCCTAGGGACACTAACTGAGCAGTACTTC

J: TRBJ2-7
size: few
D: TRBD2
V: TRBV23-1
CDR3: CASQSTSGGDEQYF
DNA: TGCGCCAGTCAGTCAACTAGCGGGGGCGACGAGCAGTACTTC

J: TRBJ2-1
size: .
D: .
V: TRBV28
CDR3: CASSFWRGNNEQFF
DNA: TGTGCCAGCAGTTTTTGGCGGGGCAACAATGAGCAGTTCTTC

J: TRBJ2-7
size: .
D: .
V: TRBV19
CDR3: CASKERATYYEQYF
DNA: TGTGCCAGTAAGGAGCGGGCGACCTACTACGAGCAGTACTTC

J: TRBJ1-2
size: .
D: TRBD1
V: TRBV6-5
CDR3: CASSLKPGQGLYGYTF
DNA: TGTGCCAGCAGTTTAAAACCGGGACAGGGTCTCTATGGCTACACCTTC

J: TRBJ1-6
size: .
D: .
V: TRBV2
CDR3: CASSYRRGGSSYNSPLHF
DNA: TGTGCCAGCAGTTACCGACGGGGGGGAAGCTCCTATAATTCACCCCTCCACTTT

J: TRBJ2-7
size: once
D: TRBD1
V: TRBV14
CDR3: CASSLDRAGGEQYF
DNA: TGTGCCAGCAGCCTCGACAGGGCCGGCGGCGAGCAGTACTTC

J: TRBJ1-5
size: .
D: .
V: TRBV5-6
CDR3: CASSLRGDQPQHF
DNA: TGTGCCAGCAGCTTGCGGGGGGATCAGCCCCAGCATTTT

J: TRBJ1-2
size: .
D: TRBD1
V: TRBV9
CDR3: CASSLSTGPNYGYTF
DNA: TGTGCCAGCAGCCTCTCGACAGGGCCTAACTATGGCTACACCTTC

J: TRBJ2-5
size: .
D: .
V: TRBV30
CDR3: CAWSDQTRSDF
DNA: TGTGCCTGGAGTGACCAAACCCGATCTGACTTC

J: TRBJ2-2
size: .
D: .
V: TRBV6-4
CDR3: CASSDSIKRAGELFF
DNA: TGTGCCAGCAGTGACTCGATAAAGAGGGCCGGGGAGCTGTTTTTT

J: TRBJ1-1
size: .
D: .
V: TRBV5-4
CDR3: CASSVGETEAFF
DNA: TGTGCCAGCAGCGTAGGAGAGACTGAAGCTTTCTTT

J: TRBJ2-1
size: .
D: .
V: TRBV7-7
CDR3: CASSLDREDEQFF
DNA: TGTGCTAGCAGCTTAGACAGGGAGGATGAGCAGTTCTTC

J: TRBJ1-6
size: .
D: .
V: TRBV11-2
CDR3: CASSLGQGGSPLHF
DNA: TGTGCCAGCAGCTTAGGGCAGGGTGGTTCACCCCTCCACTTT

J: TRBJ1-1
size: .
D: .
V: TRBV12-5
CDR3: CASGLVRVATEAFF
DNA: TGTGCTAGTGGTTTGGTACGAGTAGCCACTGAAGCTTTCTTT

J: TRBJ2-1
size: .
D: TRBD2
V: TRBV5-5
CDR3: CASSRSPGLSYNEQFF
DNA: TGTGCCAGCAGCCGTTCACCGGGACTATCCTACAATGAGCAGTTCTTC

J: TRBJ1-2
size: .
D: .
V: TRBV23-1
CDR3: CAIYGTSDGYTF
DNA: TGCGCCATCTACGGGACCTCGGATGGCTACACCTTC